The sequence of this T cell receptor (beta chain) was determined in a study of cytomegalovirus exposure and HLA in healthy donors. The PCR used 60 Vbeta and 13 Jbeta primers. TCRdb keeps only in-frame clones here, not all; method: immunoSEQ multiplex PCR. This table has some 110,000 clones, 60% to 85% appearing once. On this clone: The antigen remains unidentified.

Study-wide findings and caveats: A missense variant in DCLRE1C was later tied to TCR beta V- and J-gene trimming. A later analysis, which compared TCR beta chains of equal frequency, found the HLA-associated ones more clonally expanded. The majority of CMV-associated TCR beta chains were reported as apparently HLA-restricted in a later analysis. According to reports, the classifier identified cytomegalovirus status with high specificity and sensitivity.

The sequencing input was PBMCs. This TCR came from a man over 45 in good health and CMV-seropositive.

CDR3 nucleotide sequence: TGCGCCAGCAGCCGGGACAGGACTAAGTACAATGAGCAGTTCTTC. The encoded protein is CASSRDRTKYNEQFF. V and J are TRBV5-1 and TRBJ2-1, with 8 bases lining up with TRBD1. V trimming: 4 bases; J trimming: 4 bases; junction bases outside the gene matches: 7. The germline gives CDR1 SGHRS, CDR2 YFSETQ. CDR3 length equals 15 residues.